The sequence of this T cell receptor beta chain was determined in a study of cytomegalovirus exposure and HLA in healthy donors. Study-wide results and caveats: HLA allele associations emerged for around 16,000 TCR beta sequences in a later analysis, at 0.05 false discovery rate.

PCR involved 60 Vbeta and 13 Jbeta primers. Assay used: immunoSEQ multiplex PCR; TCRdb lists only in-frame clones, some missing. The sample records about 110,000 clones, 75% being singletons. The germline gives CDR1 SNHLY, CDR2 FYNNEI. V lost 7 bases to trimming and J lost 9 bases, with 6 bases between them. This CDR3 spans 9 amino acids. Regarding this clone: Its target is unknown.

The sequence came from a man in his forties in good health and CMV-seronegative. The genes are TRBV2 and TRBJ1-1, with unresolved D. The material sequenced was PBMCs. The CDR3 bases are TGTGCCAGCAACTATAAAGCTTTCTTT. Its protein product is CASNYKAFF. The full variable domain, its missing parts supplied by reference TRBV2 and TRBJ1-1, is EPEVTQTPSHQVTQMGQEVILRCVPISNHLYFYWYRQILGQKVEFLVSFYNNEISEKSEIFDDQFSVERPDGSNFTLKIRSTKLEDSAMYFCASNYKAFFGQGTRLTVV.